These 28 T cell receptor beta chains were all obtained from the same sample, sequenced in a study of blood T cell dynamics during melanoma immunotherapy. Time point given: pre-treatment baseline. The table came from immunoSEQ multiplex PCR; TCRdb's copy has only in-frame clones and leaves some out. The repertoire includes a few thousand clones, approximately 81% of them detected once, and 11% to 15% sits in the top ten. The sample was blood, taken from a patient treated with checkpoint blockade. The receptors stem from a human donor with melanoma.

The chain carries TRBV7-3 and TRBJ1-1; TRBD1 is a possible D gene (6 bases). V lost 4 bases, J lost 5 bases, and 11 bases lay in between. Germline assignment: CDR1 SGHTA and CDR2 FQGTGA. CDR3 size: 13 residues. CDR3: CASSSDRGTEAFF. CDR3 DNA sequence: TGTGCCAGCAGCTCCGATAGGGGGACTGAAGCTTTCTTT.

The chain's CDR3 is CASSVDEARSLYGYTF. CDR3 nucleotides: TGTGCCAGCAGCGTAGATGAAGCCAGGAGTCTCTATGGCTACACCTTC. This sequence joins TRBV7-2 and TRBJ1-2; no clear D gene. Between the trimmed V and J ends, which lost 5 bases and 4 bases, there was a span of 20 bases. CDR1 and CDR2 (germline): SGHTA, FQGNSA. CDR3 length: 16 residues. The full variable domain, its missing parts supplied by reference TRBV7-2 and TRBJ1-2, is GAGVSQSPSNKVTEKGKDVELRCDPISGHTALYWYRQSLGQGLEFLIYFQGNSAPDKSGLPSDRFSAERTGGSVSTLTIQRTQQEDSAVYLCASSVDEARSLYGYTFGSGTRLTVV.

The V call is TRBV4-1, the J call TRBJ2-2; 8 bases are a match to TRBD1. The CDR3 consists of 16 residues. Germline V gene lookup returns CDR1 MGHRA and CDR2 YSYEKL. V shed 0 bases, J shed 4 bases, and the junction held 4 bases outside the gene matches. The CDR3 is CASSQDRDRTTGELFF. In nucleotides, the CDR3 is TGCGCCAGCAGCCAAGATCGGGACAGGACCACCGGGGAGCTGTTTTTT.

The chain is built from TRBV13 and TRBJ1-5, with 7 bases fitting TRBD1. V lost 7 bases to trimming and J lost 0 bases; unmatched junction nucleotides: 21. Looked up from germline, CDR1 is PRHDT and CDR2 is FYEKMQ (reference sequence). CDR3 length equals 20 residues. The CDR3 loop is CASISPQTYGTAYSNQPQHF. CDR3 nucleotides: TGTGCCAGCATCTCCCCCCAAACTTACGGGACAGCTTATAGCAATCAGCCCCAGCATTTT.

This chain uses TRBV19 with TRBJ1-5; D perhaps matches TRBD1 (5 bases). V was clipped by 9 bases and J by 9 bases, with 24 bases between them. The germline CDR1 and CDR2 sequences are LNHDA and SQIVND (reference sequence). There are 15 residues in the CDR3. The CDR3 bases are TGTGCCAGCCGACAGACCTCACAGGAAATGCGGCCCCAGCATTTT. Translated, it gives CASRQTSQEMRPQHF.

The chain is built from TRBV5-4 and TRBJ1-6; D is perhaps TRBD1 (6 bases). CDR1 and CDR2 from the germline V gene are SGHNT and YYREEE (reference sequence). Trimming left V 4 bases short and J 7 bases short, with 12 bases between. The CDR3 contains 14 residues. CDR3 bases: TGTGCCAGCAGCCGGGAGGGGGGCAATTCACCCCTCCACTTT. It yields the protein CASSREGGNSPLHF.

The chain has TRBV5-1 and TRBJ1-2; 7 nucleotides agree with TRBD1. The germline gives CDR1 SGHRS, CDR2 YFSETQ. After removal of 2 bases from V and 8 bases from J, the junction contained 12 bases not matched to a gene. This CDR3 is 15 amino acids long. CDR3 sequence (DNA): TGCGCCAGCAGCTTCGGGGACAGCAAGGATGCGGGCTACACCTTC. Its translation: CASSFGDSKDAGYTF.

The chain couples TRBV5-1 to TRBJ1-6; D remains unclear. Germline V gene data show CDR1 as SGHRS and CDR2 as YFSETQ. The CDR3 is made up of 16 amino acids. Trimming pared 1 base from V and 6 bases from J, leaving 14 bases between. CDR3 residues: CASSLLQGGPNSPLHF. The CDR3 nucleotides read TGCGCCAGCAGCTTGTTGCAAGGTGGTCCTAATTCACCCCTCCACTTT.

This clone was detected a few times. This chain joins TRBV5-1 and TRBJ2-7; 8 bases agree with TRBD1. Germline CDR1 and CDR2: SGHRS and YFSETQ. J lost 5 bases, V lost 4 bases, and 8 bases had no gene match. The CDR3 loop spans 14 amino acids. The CDR3 DNA is TGCGCCAGCAGCGCGGGACAGGAGGGGAACGAGCAGTACTTC. It encodes CASSAGQEGNEQYF.

Of note for this clone: The junction does not match germline at one end; this may be a read error. The V gene is TRBV7-2, the J gene TRBJ1-1; D might be TRBD1 (6 bases). Germline CDR1 reads SGHTA; CDR2 reads FQGNSA. The CDR3 is 13 residues long. The CDR3 reads CASSIDRNAEAFF. The CDR3 bases are TGTGCCAGCAGCATAGACAGGAACGCTGAAGCTTTCTTT.

This clone appeared once. The chain is built from TRBV7-2 and TRBJ1-1; D is possibly TRBD1 (6 bases). The germline CDR1 and CDR2 sequences are SGHTA and FQGNSA. Trimming took off 2 bases at V and 6 bases at J, with 13 bases between the two ends. The CDR3 runs to 14 residues. CDR3 sequence: CASSLFGKGAEAFF. The CDR3 DNA is TGTGCCAGCAGCTTATTTGGGAAGGGGGCTGAAGCTTTCTTT.

The V and J genes are TRBV9 and TRBJ1-1; 8 nucleotides match TRBD1. The germline V gene has CDR1 SGDLS and CDR2 YYNGEE. The CDR3 runs to 13 residues. V lost 4 bases to trimming and J lost 6 bases; unmatched junction nucleotides: 5. In DNA, the CDR3 is TGTGCCAGCAGCTTTGGACAGGGCGCTGAAGCTTTCTTT. Translation gives CASSFGQGAEAFF.

The rearrangement joins TRBV5-6 to TRBJ2-7; D uncertain. V was cut by 0 bases and J by 2 bases, with 6 bases left in between. This CDR3 spans 13 amino acids. Germline-derived CDR1 and CDR2 are SGHDT and YYEEEE. CDR3 bases: TGTGCCAGCAGCTTGGTTACAGCCTACGAGCAGTACTTC. Its protein is CASSLVTAYEQYF.

This sequence joins TRBV6-1 and TRBJ1-3, with D possibly matching TRBD1 (5 bases). Trimming removed 10 bases at V and 1 base at J, with 14 bases between. The CDR3 has 14 amino acids. Germline V gives CDR1 MNHNS, CDR2 SASEGT. The chain's CDR3 is CAISPGGSGNTIYF. CDR3 DNA sequence: TGTGCCATCTCTCCGGGGGGATCTGGAAACACCATATATTTT.

The rearrangement links TRBV19 to TRBJ1-5, with TRBD1 matching 10 bases. Germline V lookup: CDR1 LNHDA, CDR2 SQIVND (reference sequence). V shed 5 bases and J 4 bases; nucleotides not matched to a gene: 8. CDR3 length: 16 amino acids. CDR3 bases: TGTGCCAGTAGTCTTCAGACAGGGGGCAGGAATCAGCCCCAGCATTTT. It translates to CASSLQTGGRNQPQHF.

V and J are TRBV7-9 and TRBJ2-7, with TRBD1 matching 8 bases. The CDR3 runs 14 residues. Trimming removed 5 bases from V and 0 bases from J; junction bases left unmatched: 3. Per germline, CDR1 SEHNR and CDR2 FQNEAQ (reference sequence). The CDR3 sequence: CASSQQGASYEQYF. DNA of the CDR3: TGTGCCAGCAGCCAGCAGGGGGCCTCCTACGAGCAGTACTTC.

V usage is TRBV6-5 and J usage is TRBJ1-2; no firm D call. Germline assignment: CDR1 MNHEY and CDR2 SVGAGI. The V gene lost 7 bases and the J gene lost 4 bases, with 13 bases spanning the gap. The CDR3 runs to 13 residues. The CDR3 sequence: CASTRLDSYGYTF. The CDR3 coding sequence is TGTGCCAGCACCCGACTGGATAGCTATGGCTACACCTTC.

This chain connects TRBV9 to TRBJ2-7; 10 bases align to TRBD1. The CDR3 is made up of 13 amino acids. J gave up 6 bases and V 4 bases, and 4 bases lay outside the gene matches. CDR1 SGDLS and CDR2 YYNGEE come from the germline V gene. The CDR3 sequence is CASSPRTGGEQYF. CDR3 sequence (DNA): TGTGCCAGCAGCCCACGGACAGGGGGCGAGCAGTACTTC.

Only a few counts were recorded for this clone. The chain employs TRBV7-9 and TRBJ1-3; possible D gene TRBD1, 5 bases. This CDR3 region has 16 residues. Germline loops: CDR1 SEHNR, CDR2 FQNEAQ (reference sequence). V was clipped by 5 bases and J by 0 bases, with 14 bases between them. In DNA, the CDR3 is TGTGCCAGCAGCACTCCGGGACTTCCCTCTGGAAACACCATATATTTT. Translating it yields CASSTPGLPSGNTIYF.

In this sample, this clone turned up once. This chain uses TRBV6-6 with TRBJ2-7; D is uncertain. The V gene's germline CDR1 is MNHNY and CDR2 SVGAGI (reference sequence). V lost 4 bases and J 5 bases, leaving 15 bases between the germline ends. The CDR3 runs 14 residues. The CDR3, as DNA: TGTGCCAGCAGTTCCTCTGTCCTTATCCACGAGCAGTACTTC. This codes for CASSSSVLIHEQYF.

A few counts support this clone. V gene TRBV19 combines with J gene TRBJ1-5; 8 bases align to TRBD1. V gave up 6 bases and J gave up 6 bases; unmatched junction bases: 7. Germline V gene lookup returns CDR1 LNHDA and CDR2 SQIVND (reference sequence). The CDR3 contains 14 residues. The CDR3 nucleotides are TGTGCCAGTAGGTTACAGGGGGAGGCTCAGCCCCAGCATTTT. It translates to CASRLQGEAQPQHF.

V usage is TRBV6-5 and J usage is TRBJ2-1, with TRBD1 matching over 8 bases. The CDR3 runs 14 residues. Germline CDR1 MNHEY, CDR2 SVGAGI. The J segment lost 2 bases and the V segment lost 7 bases, leaving 4 bases of the junction unmatched. CDR3 nucleotides: TGTGCCAGCAACCAGGGGGCAACCTACAATGAGCAGTTCTTC. Its translation is CASNQGATYNEQFF.

The count of this clone is one. V and J are TRBV11-2 and TRBJ1-4; no clear D gene. V was pared by 2 bases and J by 8 bases, with 12 bases between. The CDR3 runs to 14 residues. Per the germline V gene, CDR1 is SGHAT and CDR2 is FQNNGV. CDR3 in amino acids: CASSLTVKAEKLFF. CDR3 bases: TGTGCCAGCAGCTTAACCGTGAAGGCGGAAAAACTGTTTTTT.

This chain links TRBV7-2 with TRBJ1-1; 7 bases are shared with TRBD1. The CDR3 has 16 amino acids. CDR1 and CDR2 (germline): SGHTA, FQGNSA. Trimming took 2 bases from V and 4 from J; bases not matched to a gene: 10. The CDR3 DNA sequence: TGTGCCAGCAGCTTACTGTCAGGGACAGTGGGCACTGAAGCTTTCTTT. This codes for CASSLLSGTVGTEAFF.

In its sample, this clone ranks as large (0.1 to 1%). The same CDR3 can be traced to other DNA sequences in this sample. The rearrangement links TRBV6-5 to TRBJ1-1; TRBD1 matches at 9 bases. Germline V gene sequence: CDR1 MNHEY, CDR2 SVGAGI. Germline trimming cut 0 bases from V and 3 bases from J; bases unmatched to any gene: 2. The CDR3 sequence is 15 residues long. The CDR3 spells CASSYSRTGDTEAFF. CDR3 in DNA: TGTGCCAGCAGTTACTCGCGGACAGGGGACACTGAAGCTTTCTTT.

The chain recombines TRBV7-9 with TRBJ1-5; D may be TRBD1 (5 bases). The CDR3 loop spans 13 amino acids. From germline, CDR1 is SEHNR and CDR2 FQNEAQ (reference sequence). V was cut by 5 bases and J by 7 bases, with 12 bases left in between. The CDR3 DNA follows: TGTGCCAGCAGCCAGGGAAACGACCAGCCCCAGCATTTT. Its translation: CASSQGNDQPQHF.

This clone was detected once. The chain links TRBV18 to TRBJ2-5; D possibly corresponds to TRBD2 (5 bases). The CDR3 contains 15 residues. V lost 3 bases to trimming and J lost 2 bases, with 13 bases between them. From germline, CDR1 is KGHSH and CDR2 LQKENI. The CDR3 DNA follows: TGTGCCAGCTCACCCCGAGGGTCTCCACAAGAGACCCAGTACTTC. Translating gives CASSPRGSPQETQYF. The whole variable domain, remainder taken from reference TRBV18 and TRBJ2-5, is NAGVMQNPRHLVRRRGQEARLRCSPMKGHSHVYWYRQLPEEGLKFMVYLQKENIIDESGMPKERFSAEFPKEGPSILRIQQVVRGDSAAYFCASSPRGSPQETQYFGPGTRLLVL.

This chain uses TRBV7-2 with TRBJ2-1, with a weak D call TRBD2 (6 bases). Per the germline V gene, CDR1 is SGHTA and CDR2 is FQGNSA. CDR3 length: 14 amino acids. V dropped 8 bases and J dropped 10 bases, with 21 bases sitting between them. CDR3: CASGSRGSAKEQFF. The CDR3 bases are TGTGCCAGCGGCAGTCGGGGGTCGGCAAAGGAGCAGTTCTTC.